Sequencing of this T cell receptor beta chain was carried out in a study of cytomegalovirus exposure and HLA in healthy donors. Overall study results and limits: A classifier reportedly called cytomegalovirus status with high sensitivity and specificity. Researchers had no immune exposure information except CMV serostatus available. The authors enumerated over 150 TCR beta chains as linked to cytomegalovirus.

The PCR contained 60 Vbeta and 13 Jbeta primers. Clones were sequenced by immunoSEQ multiplex PCR, and TCRdb holds only the in-frame ones, with some missing. The sample shows 12,000 to 15,000 clones, about 60% of them seen only once. CDR1 and CDR2 from the germline V gene are SGHVS and FNYEAQ. This CDR3 is built from 14 residues. Trimming left V 3 bases short and J 4 bases short, with 12 bases between. Notes on this clone: Its antigen is unidentified.

This sequence joins TRBV7-6 and TRBJ1-1; maybe TRBD1 (5 bases). This clonotype was sampled from a woman aged 45-65 years in good health and CMV-seropositive. Specimen: PBMCs. DNA of the CDR3: TGTGCCAGCAGCTTGGGGCCCCTAAGCACTGAAGCTTTCTTT. Translated, it gives CASSLGPLSTEAFF. Full variable domain (missing parts from reference TRBV7-6 and TRBJ1-1): GAGVSQSPRYKVTKRGQDVALRCDPISGHVSLYWYRQALGQGPEFLTYFNYEAQQDKSGLPNDRFSAERPEGSISTLTIQRTEQRDSAMYRCASSLGPLSTEAFFGQGTRLTVV.